These 10 T cell receptor beta chains share one sample of origin, sequenced in a study of vaccination effects on CD4 cells after COVID-19. TCRdb's copy holds only in-frame clones and misses some; the assay was immunoSEQ multiplex PCR. The sample lists around 33,000 clones, less than 80% occurring once. Within the ViraFEST assay, antigen-specific CD4+ T cells underwent expansion with viral peptide pools prior to sequencing. After more than 9 days in culture, the CD4+ T cells were isolated. Participants received two doses of either the BNT162b2 or mRNA-1273 vaccine. These receptors have no identified antigens. The sample was CD4+ T cells from PBMCs cultured with SARS-CoV-2 spike peptides, taken after COVID-19 vaccination. The receptors here all came from a human donor who received a COVID-19 vaccine.

The chain couples TRBV6-5 to TRBJ2-2; D is unresolved. The CDR3 is 13 residues long. Deletions cut 5 bases from V and 9 bases from J, with 13 bases between. CDR1 MNHEY and CDR2 SVGAGI come from the germline V gene. CDR3 nucleotides: TGTGCCAGCAGTCTACTAACTCTGAGGGAGCTGTTTTTT. Its protein is CASSLLTLRELFF.

J is TRBJ2-1 and V is TRBV7-2, with unresolved D. This CDR3 contains 13 residues. CDR1 and CDR2 from the germline V gene are SGHTA and FQGNSA. The germline V and J ends were trimmed by 5 bases and 7 bases, with 12 bases remaining between them. The CDR3 is CASSLIETNEQFF. CDR3 bases: TGTGCCAGCAGCCTCATCGAAACGAATGAGCAGTTCTTC. Using reference TRBV7-2 and TRBJ2-1 for the parts outside the CDR3, the full variable domain is GAGVSQSPSNKVTEKGKDVELRCDPISGHTALYWYRQSLGQGLEFLIYFQGNSAPDKSGLPSDRFSAERTGGSVSTLTIQRTQQEDSAVYLCASSLIETNEQFFGPGTRLTVL.

V is TRBV5-1 and J is TRBJ1-3; D is perhaps TRBD1 (6 bases). The length of the CDR3 is 15 residues. Between the trimmed V and J ends, which lost 5 bases and 2 bases, there was a span of 14 bases. The V gene's germline CDR1 is SGHRS and CDR2 YFSETQ. CDR3 protein: CASRPTGSAGNTIYF. DNA for the CDR3: TGCGCCAGCAGGCCAACAGGGAGTGCTGGAAACACCATATATTTT.

V gene TRBV12-3 or TRBV12-4 combines with J gene TRBJ1-2; 8 bases fit TRBD1. J gave up 7 bases and V 5 bases, and 6 bases lay outside the gene matches. The CDR3 spans 13 residues. DNA for the CDR3: TGTGCCAGCAGTCACGGACAGGGCTTTGGCTACACCTTC. It encodes CASSHGQGFGYTF.

This clone was picked up a small number of times. This CDR3 reads CASSHSLQNSPLHF. The CDR3 nucleotides are TGTGCCAGCAGCCATAGTTTACAGAATTCACCCCTCCACTTT. V is TRBV3-1 (or the pseudogene TRBV3-2) and J is TRBJ1-6; D not certain. The length of the CDR3 is 14 residues. Between the trimmed V and J ends, which lost 3 bases and 7 bases, there was a span of 10 bases. Germline V gene data show CDR1 as LGHDT and CDR2 as YNNKEL (reference sequence).

The chain couples TRBV15 to TRBJ1-2; D gene ambiguous. Between the trimmed V and J ends, which lost 0 bases and 4 bases, there was a span of 15 bases. The CDR3 contains 16 residues. The V gene's germline CDR1 is LNHNV and CDR2 YYDKDF (reference sequence). As DNA, the CDR3 is TGTGCCACCAGCAGAGATTTCGGGCAGACTAGCTATGGCTACACCTTC. The encoded protein is CATSRDFGQTSYGYTF. Full variable domain (outside the CDR3, taken from reference TRBV15 and TRBJ1-2): DAMVIQNPRYQVTQFGKPVTLSCSQTLNHNVMYWYQQKSSQAPKLLFHYYDKDFNNEADTPDNFQSRRPNTSFCFLDIRSPGLGDTAMYLCATSRDFGQTSYGYTFGSGTRLTVV.

The chain recombines TRBV11-3 with TRBJ2-1; D ambiguous. Germline lookup yields CDR1 SGHNT and CDR2 YENEEA. The CDR3 is 13 residues long. The V end lost 5 bases, the J end lost 2 bases, and 7 bases lay between the germline ends. As DNA, the CDR3 is TGTGCCAGCAGCCTTGGGACCTACAATGAGCAGTTCTTC. This sequence encodes CASSLGTYNEQFF.

The rearrangement uses TRBV5-1 and TRBJ2-6, with D possibly matching TRBD2 (6 bases). CDR1 SGHRS and CDR2 YFSETQ come from the germline V gene. The V gene lost 8 bases and the J gene lost 1 base, with 16 bases spanning the gap. The CDR3 is 16 residues long. For the CDR3, the DNA is TGCGCCAGTCAGAGCGGGCAGGGTTCTGGGGCCAACGTCCTGACTTTC. It yields the protein CASQSGQGSGANVLTF.

This sequence joins TRBV5-1 and TRBJ2-7, with D perhaps TRBD2 (6 bases). Trimming removed 4 bases at V and 5 bases at J, with 19 bases between. Germline CDR1 reads SGHRS; CDR2 reads YFSETQ. The CDR3 has 15 amino acids. The CDR3 coding sequence is TGCGCCAGCAGCCTAGACGGGACCCGCGGGAACGAGCAGTACTTC. Translated: CASSLDGTRGNEQYF.

V is TRBV4-1 and J is TRBJ1-5; a possible D gene is TRBD1 (5 bases). This CDR3 spans 16 amino acids. V was trimmed by 1 base and J by 5 bases, leaving 15 bases between them. Germline V gene sequence: CDR1 MGHRA, CDR2 YSYEKL. The chain's CDR3 is CASSQVKGRGDQPQHF. The CDR3 DNA is TGCGCCAGCAGCCAAGTCAAGGGGCGGGGAGATCAGCCCCAGCATTTT.